This paragraph reports one T cell receptor (beta chain). The data originate from a study of blood T cell repertoires in COVID-19. On the study more broadly: Both acute and convalescent COVID-19 samples were obtained from the United States, Italy and Spain. Sources were T cells, B-cell-depleted T cells, or PBMCs; the material itself was cDNA or gDNA.

The CDR3 is made up of 15 amino acids. CDR1 is SGHRS, CDR2 YFSETQ, per germline. J lost 3 bases, V lost 0 bases, and 5 bases had no gene match. Per the authors' pipeline: It was from reference gene primer amplification that nucleated cell counts were estimated. Only in-frame clones appear in the TCRdb table, and some are missing; sequencing was by immunoSEQ multiplex PCR. V and J calls and clone size are as listed in that table; D and trimming were resolved from the DNA. The data show under 250,000 clones, 65% to 90% seen once. Sequencing used peripheral blood. The chain links TRBV5-1 to TRBJ1-2, with TRBD1 matching 7 bases. This sequence was found in a woman between 70 and 85 years old with acute or convalescent COVID-19. CDR3: CASSLGGQNYYGYTF. The CDR3 DNA sequence: TGCGCCAGCAGCTTGGGGGGACAGAACTACTATGGCTACACCTTC.